This section outlines one T cell receptor beta chain sequence together with its context. Its target is not known. The data were taken from a study of identical twins. Study conclusions and caveats: Out-of-frame alpha sequences common to twins exhibited a surplus of low generation probability.

MiXCR was run by TCRdb on the 5' RACE reads, yielding one entry per CDR3 protein. In the table there are about 720,000 distinct CDR3 sequences, around 8.3% of which are singletons. The CDR3 covers 18 residues. Another study also made use of these data, one on yellow fever vaccine responses in identical twins. This second study notes: In identical twins, vaccine T cell responses appeared partly shared and partly individual.

The J gene is TRBJ2-6, the V gene TRBV21-1; the D call TRBD1 from the table was never checked on the DNA. TRBV21-1 is tagged as a pseudogene. Sample: PBMCs. The receptor comes from a woman between 18 and 29 years old in good health. In DNA, the CDR3 is TGTGCCAGCAGCAAAGGAAAGGGGCGAGGCTCTGGGGCCAACGTCCTGACTTTC. Encoded protein: CASSKGKGRGSGANVLTF.